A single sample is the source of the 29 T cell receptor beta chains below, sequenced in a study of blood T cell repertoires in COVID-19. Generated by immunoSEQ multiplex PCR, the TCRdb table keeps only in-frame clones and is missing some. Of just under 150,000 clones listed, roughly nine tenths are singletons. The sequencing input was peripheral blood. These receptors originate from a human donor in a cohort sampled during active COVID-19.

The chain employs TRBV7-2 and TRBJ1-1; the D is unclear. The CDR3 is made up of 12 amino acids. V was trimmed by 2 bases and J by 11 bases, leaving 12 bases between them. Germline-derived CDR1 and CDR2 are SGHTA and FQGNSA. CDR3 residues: CASSLMNREAFF. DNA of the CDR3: TGTGCCAGCAGCTTAATGAACCGTGAGGCTTTCTTT.

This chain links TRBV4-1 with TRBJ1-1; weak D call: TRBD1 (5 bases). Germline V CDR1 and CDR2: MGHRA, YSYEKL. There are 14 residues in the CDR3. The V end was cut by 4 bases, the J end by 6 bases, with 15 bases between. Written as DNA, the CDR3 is TGCGCCAGCAGCCTCCCAAGTGGGGGGGCTGAAGCTTTCTTT. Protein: CASSLPSGGAEAFF.

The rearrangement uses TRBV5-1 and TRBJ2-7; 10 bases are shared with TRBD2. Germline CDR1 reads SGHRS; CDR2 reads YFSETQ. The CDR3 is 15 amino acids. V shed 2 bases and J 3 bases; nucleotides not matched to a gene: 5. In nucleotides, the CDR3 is TGCGCCAGCAGCTTACTAGCGGGGCCACTCTACGAGCAGTACTTC. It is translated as CASSLLAGPLYEQYF.

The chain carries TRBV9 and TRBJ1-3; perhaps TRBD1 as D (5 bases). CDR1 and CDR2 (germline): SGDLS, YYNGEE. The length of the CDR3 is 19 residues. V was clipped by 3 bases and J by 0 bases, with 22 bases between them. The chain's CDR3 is CASSGLTRQKEISGNTIYF. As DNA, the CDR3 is TGTGCCAGCAGCGGCCTAACGAGACAGAAGGAGATCTCTGGAAACACCATATATTTT.

The CDR3 reads CASSSGLASTGELFF. The DNA for the CDR3 is TGTGCCAGCAGCTCGGGACTAGCGAGCACCGGGGAGCTGTTTTTT. V and J are TRBV5-8 and TRBJ2-2, with 10 bases matching TRBD2. Germline lookup yields CDR1 SGHTS and CDR2 YDEGEE. The CDR3 length is 15 residues. Germline trimming cut 3 bases from V and 4 bases from J; bases unmatched to any gene: 3.

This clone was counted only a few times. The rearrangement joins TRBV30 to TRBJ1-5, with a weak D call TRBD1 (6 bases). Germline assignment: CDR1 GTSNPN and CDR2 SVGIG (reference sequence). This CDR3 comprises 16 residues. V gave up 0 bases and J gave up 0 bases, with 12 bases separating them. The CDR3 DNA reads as TGTGCCTGGAGTGTAGGTACAGGGTATAGCAATCAGCCCCAGCATTTT. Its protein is CAWSVGTGYSNQPQHF. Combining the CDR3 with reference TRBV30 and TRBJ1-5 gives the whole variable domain SQTIHQWPATLVQPVGSPLSLECTVEGTSNPNLYWYRQAAGRGLQLLFYSVGIGQISSEVPQNLSASRPQDRQFILSSKKLLLSDSGFYLCAWSVGTGYSNQPQHFGDGTRLSIL.

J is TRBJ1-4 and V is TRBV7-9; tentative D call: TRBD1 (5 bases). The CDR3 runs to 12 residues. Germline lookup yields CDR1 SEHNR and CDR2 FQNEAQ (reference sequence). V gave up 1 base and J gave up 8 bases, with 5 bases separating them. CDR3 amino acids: CASSLDREKLFF. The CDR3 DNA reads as TGTGCCAGCAGCTTAGACAGGGAAAAACTGTTTTTT.

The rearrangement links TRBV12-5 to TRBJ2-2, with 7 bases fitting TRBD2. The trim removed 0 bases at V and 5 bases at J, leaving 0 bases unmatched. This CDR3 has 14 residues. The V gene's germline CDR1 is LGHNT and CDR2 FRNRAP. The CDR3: CASGLVGGTGELFF. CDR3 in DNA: TGTGCTAGTGGTTTGGTGGGAGGGACCGGGGAGCTGTTTTTT.

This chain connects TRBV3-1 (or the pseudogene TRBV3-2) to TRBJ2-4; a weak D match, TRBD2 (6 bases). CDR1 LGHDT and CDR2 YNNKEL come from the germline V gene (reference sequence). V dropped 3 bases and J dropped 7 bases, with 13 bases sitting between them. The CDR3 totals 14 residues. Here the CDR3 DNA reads TGTGCCAGCAGCCAGCGGGGCCCCAGGAACATTCAGTACTTC. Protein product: CASSQRGPRNIQYF.

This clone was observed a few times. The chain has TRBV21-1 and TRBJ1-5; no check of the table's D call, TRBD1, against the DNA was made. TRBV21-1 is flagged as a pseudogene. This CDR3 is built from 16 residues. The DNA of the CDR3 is TGTGCCAGCAGCTCAAGAGCGACAGTTAGCAATCAGCCCCAGCATTTT. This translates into CASSSRATVSNQPQHF.

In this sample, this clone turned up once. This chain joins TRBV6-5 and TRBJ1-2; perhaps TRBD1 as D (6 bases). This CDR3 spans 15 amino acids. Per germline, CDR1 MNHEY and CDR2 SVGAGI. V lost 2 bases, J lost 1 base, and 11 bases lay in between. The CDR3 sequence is CASSYRGHNNYGYTF. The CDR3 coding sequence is TGTGCCAGCAGTTACAGGGGACACAATAACTATGGCTACACCTTC.

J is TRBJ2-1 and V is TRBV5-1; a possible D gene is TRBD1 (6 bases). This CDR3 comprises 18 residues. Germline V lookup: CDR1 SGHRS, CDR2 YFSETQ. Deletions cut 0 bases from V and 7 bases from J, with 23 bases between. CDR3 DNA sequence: TGCGCCAGCAGCTTGGCCCCCGTTGGTGGGGGCGGTGGGAATGAGCAGTTCTTC. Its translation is CASSLAPVGGGGGNEQFF.

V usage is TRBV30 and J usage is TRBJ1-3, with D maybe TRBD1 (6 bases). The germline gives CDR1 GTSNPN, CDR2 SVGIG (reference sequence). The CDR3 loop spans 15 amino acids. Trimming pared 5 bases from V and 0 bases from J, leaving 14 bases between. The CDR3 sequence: CAWLTWTDSGNTIYF. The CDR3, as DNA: TGTGCCTGGCTAACCTGGACAGACTCTGGAAACACCATATATTTT.

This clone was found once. The CDR3 DNA follows: TGTGCCAGCAGCCAATCGGGGGGGGATGAGCAGTTCTTC. Translation: CASSQSGGDEQFF. The V call is TRBV16, the J call TRBJ2-1; 7 bases line up with TRBD2. This CDR3 is built from 13 residues. Per germline, CDR1 KGHSY and CDR2 FQNENV. The V segment lost 0 bases and the J segment 8 bases; nucleotides outside the gene matches: 1.

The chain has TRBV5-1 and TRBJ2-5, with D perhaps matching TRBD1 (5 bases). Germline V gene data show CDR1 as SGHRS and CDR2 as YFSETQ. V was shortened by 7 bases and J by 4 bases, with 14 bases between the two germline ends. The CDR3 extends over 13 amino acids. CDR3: CASGRAGLETQYF. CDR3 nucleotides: TGCGCCAGCGGCCGGGCAGGGCTAGAGACCCAGTACTTC.

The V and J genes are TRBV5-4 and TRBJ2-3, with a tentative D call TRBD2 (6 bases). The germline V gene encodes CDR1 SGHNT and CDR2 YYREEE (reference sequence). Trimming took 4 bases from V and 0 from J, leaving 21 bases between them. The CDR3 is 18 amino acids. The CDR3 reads CASSTPLGGSYSTDTQYF. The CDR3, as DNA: TGTGCCAGCAGCACTCCACTCGGGGGATCCTATAGCACAGATACGCAGTATTTT.

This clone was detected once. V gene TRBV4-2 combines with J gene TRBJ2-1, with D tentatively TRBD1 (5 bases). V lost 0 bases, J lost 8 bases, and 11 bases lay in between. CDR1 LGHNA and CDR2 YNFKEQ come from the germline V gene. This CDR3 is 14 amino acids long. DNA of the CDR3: TGTGCCAGCAGCCAAGAAATACAGGTGGATGAGCAGTTCTTC. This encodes CASSQEIQVDEQFF.

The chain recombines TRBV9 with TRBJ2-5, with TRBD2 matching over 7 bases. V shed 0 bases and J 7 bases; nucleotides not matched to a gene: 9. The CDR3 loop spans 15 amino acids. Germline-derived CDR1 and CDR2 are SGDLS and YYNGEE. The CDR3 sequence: CASSVDLGLGVTQYF. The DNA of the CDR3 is TGTGCCAGCAGCGTAGATTTAGGACTAGGGGTGACCCAGTACTTC.

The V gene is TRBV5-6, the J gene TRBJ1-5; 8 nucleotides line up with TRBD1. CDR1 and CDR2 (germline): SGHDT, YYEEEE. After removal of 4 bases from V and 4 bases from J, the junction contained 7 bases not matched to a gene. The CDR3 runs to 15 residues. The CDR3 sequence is CASSAGTGGNQPQHF. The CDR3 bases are TGTGCCAGCAGCGCCGGGACAGGTGGAAATCAGCCCCAGCATTTT.

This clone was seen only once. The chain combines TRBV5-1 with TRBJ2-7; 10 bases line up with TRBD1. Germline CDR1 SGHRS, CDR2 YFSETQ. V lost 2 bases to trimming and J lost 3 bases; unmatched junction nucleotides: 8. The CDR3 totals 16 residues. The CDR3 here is CASSLQTGTGDYEQYF. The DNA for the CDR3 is TGCGCCAGCAGCTTACAAACCGGGACAGGGGACTACGAGCAGTACTTC.

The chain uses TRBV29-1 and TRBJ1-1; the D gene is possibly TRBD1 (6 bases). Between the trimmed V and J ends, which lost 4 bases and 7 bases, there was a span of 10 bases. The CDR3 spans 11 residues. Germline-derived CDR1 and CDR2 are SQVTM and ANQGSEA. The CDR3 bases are TGCAGCGTTGGACGACAGGTTGAAGCTTTCTTT. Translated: CSVGRQVEAFF.

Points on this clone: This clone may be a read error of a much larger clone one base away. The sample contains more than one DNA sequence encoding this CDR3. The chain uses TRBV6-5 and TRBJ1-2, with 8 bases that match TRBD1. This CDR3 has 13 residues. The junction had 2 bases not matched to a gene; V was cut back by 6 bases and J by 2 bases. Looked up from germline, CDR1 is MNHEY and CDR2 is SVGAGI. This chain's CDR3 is CASRRQGNYGYTF. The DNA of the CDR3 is TGTGCCAGCAGACGACAGGGGAACTATGGCTACACCTTC.

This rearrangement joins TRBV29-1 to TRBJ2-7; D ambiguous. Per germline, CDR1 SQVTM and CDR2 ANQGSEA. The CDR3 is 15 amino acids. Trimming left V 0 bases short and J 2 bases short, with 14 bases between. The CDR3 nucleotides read TGCAGCGTTGAAGATGACTCAACGGTGACCTACGAGCAGTACTTC. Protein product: CSVEDDSTVTYEQYF.

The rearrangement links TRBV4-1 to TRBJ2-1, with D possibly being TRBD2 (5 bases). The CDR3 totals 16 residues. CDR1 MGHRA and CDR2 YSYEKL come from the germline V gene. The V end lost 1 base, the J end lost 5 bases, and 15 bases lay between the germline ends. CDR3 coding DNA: TGCGCCAGCAGCCAAGTTTCTAGCCGAGAGAACAATGAGCAGTTCTTC. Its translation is CASSQVSSRENNEQFF.

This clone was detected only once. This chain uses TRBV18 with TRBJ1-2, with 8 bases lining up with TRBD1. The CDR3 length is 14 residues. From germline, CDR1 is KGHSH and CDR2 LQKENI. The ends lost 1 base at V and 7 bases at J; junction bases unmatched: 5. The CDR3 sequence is CASSPLLDRAGYTF. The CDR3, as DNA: TGTGCCAGCTCACCACTCCTGGACAGGGCTGGCTACACCTTC.

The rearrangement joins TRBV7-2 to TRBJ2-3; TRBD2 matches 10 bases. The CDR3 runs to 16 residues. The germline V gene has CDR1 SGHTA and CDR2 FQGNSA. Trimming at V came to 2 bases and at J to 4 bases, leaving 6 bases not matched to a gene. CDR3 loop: CASSLQSGGVSDTQYF. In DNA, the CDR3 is TGTGCCAGCAGCTTACAAAGCGGGGGGGTCTCAGATACGCAGTATTTT.

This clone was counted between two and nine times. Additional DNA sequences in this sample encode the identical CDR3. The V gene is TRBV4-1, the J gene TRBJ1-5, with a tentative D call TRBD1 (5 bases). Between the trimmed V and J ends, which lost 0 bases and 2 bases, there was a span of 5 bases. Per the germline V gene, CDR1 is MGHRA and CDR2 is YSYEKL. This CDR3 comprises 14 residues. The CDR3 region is CASSQDRGNQPQHF. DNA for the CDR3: TGCGCCAGCAGCCAAGACAGGGGCAATCAGCCCCAGCATTTT.

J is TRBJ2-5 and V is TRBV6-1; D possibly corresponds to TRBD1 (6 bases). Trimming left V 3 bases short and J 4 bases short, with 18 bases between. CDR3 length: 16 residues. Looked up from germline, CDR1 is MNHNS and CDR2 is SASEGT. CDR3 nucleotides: TGTGCCAGCAGTGAGGGGATAACAGGGAGAGGAGAGACCCAGTACTTC. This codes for CASSEGITGRGETQYF.

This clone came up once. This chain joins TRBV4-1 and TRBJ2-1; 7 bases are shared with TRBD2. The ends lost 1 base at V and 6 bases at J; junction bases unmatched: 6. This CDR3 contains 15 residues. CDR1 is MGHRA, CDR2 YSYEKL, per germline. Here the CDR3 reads CASSQAFVAGNEQFF. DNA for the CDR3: TGCGCCAGCAGCCAAGCGTTTGTAGCGGGCAATGAGCAGTTCTTC.